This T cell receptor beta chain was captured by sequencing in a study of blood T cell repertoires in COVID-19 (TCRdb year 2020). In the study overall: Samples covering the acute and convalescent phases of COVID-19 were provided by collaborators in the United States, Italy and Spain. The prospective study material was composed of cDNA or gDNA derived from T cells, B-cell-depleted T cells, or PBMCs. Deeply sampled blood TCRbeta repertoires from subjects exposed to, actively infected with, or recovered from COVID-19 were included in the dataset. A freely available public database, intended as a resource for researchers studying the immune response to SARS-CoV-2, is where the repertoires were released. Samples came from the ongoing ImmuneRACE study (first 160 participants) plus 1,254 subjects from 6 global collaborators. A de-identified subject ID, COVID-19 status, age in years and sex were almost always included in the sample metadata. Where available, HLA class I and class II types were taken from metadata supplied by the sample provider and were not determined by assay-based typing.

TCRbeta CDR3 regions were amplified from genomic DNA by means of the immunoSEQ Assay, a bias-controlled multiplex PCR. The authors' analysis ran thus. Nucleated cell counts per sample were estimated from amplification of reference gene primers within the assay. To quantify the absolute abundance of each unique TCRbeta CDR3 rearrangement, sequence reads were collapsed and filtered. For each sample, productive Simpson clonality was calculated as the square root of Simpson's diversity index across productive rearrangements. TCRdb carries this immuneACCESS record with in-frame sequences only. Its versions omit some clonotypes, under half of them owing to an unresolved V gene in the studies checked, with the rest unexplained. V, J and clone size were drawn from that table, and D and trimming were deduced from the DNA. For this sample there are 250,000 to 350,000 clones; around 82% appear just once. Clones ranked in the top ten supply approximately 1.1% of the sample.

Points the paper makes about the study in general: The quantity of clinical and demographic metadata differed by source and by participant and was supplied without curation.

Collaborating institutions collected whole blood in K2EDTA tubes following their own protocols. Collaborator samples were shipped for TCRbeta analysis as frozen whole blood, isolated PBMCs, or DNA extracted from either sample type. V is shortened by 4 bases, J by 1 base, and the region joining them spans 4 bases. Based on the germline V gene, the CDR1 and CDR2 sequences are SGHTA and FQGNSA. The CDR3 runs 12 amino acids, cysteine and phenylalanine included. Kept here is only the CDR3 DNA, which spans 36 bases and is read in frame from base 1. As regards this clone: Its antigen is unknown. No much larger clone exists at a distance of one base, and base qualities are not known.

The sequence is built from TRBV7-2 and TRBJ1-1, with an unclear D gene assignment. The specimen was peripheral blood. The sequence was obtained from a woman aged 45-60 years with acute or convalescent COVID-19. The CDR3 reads CASSSQNTEAFF. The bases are TGTGCCAGCAGCTCCCAGAACACTGAAGCTTTCTTT.